This T cell receptor (beta chain) emerged from a study of a mutant IDH1 vaccine in newly diagnosed glioma. Overall study context: In weeks 1, 3, 5, 7, 11, 15, 19 and 23, patients were immunized, eight times in all. Treated patients comprised about 60% males and around 38% females, mean age approximately 42 years. Vaccines began 4-6 weeks after radiotherapy alone, or with temozolomide cycles.

Time point specified: week 11, during vaccination. Every vaccination contained 300 ug of the mutant IDH1 20-mer peptide and was paired with topical imiquimod. New WHO grade 3 or 4 astrocytomas that were IDH1-mutant and ATRX-lost occurred in the donors. This CDR3 contains 14 residues. V shed 6 bases and J 4 bases; nucleotides not matched to a gene: 5. Germline loops: CDR1 MNHNY, CDR2 SVGAGI (reference sequence). The protocol was immunoSEQ multiplex PCR, while the TCRdb copy is restricted to in-frame clones and leaves out a portion. The table shows tens of thousands of clones, with around 84% occurring only once. Notes on this clone: Its antigen remains unidentified.

The clonotype comes from a woman between 50 and 59 years old with glioma. The chain combines TRBV6-6 with TRBJ1-3; TRBD1 matches at 8 bases. The sequencing here drew on PBMCs, taken from a glioma patient whose treatment included an IDH1 peptide vaccine. This CDR3 reads CASSRTGRGNTIYF. The CDR3 DNA sequence: TGTGCCAGCAGCAGGACAGGGAGGGGAAACACCATATATTTT.